The rows below give T cell receptor beta chains drawn from one sample of a study of cytomegalovirus exposure and HLA in healthy donors. The protocol was immunoSEQ multiplex PCR, while the TCRdb copy is restricted to in-frame clones and leaves out a portion. Among about 160,000 clones listed, 82% were seen once. Specimen: PBMCs. These receptors originate from a girl aged 2 to 9 in good health and CMV-seropositive. The CDR3 runs from the conserved cysteine through the conserved F or W. D genes are given only for firm matches. Part of the rows lack a size; the others show once, few, many or a class for expanded clones.

once	TRBJ2-1	TRBV5-8	NA	CASSFAGGLYNEQFF	TGTGCCAGCAGCTTCGCAGGGGGACTCTACAATGAGCAGTTCTTC
NA	TRBJ2-2	TRBV10-1	TRBD1	CASSGLTGKDTGELFF	TGCGCCAGCAGTGGGTTGACAGGGAAAGATACCGGGGAGCTGTTTTTT
NA	TRBJ2-7	TRBV30	NA	CAVGRETYEQYF	TGTGCCGTGGGACGGGAGACCTACGAGCAGTACTTC
NA	TRBJ1-1	TRBV4-2	NA	CASSLTTHSTEAFF	TGTGCCAGCAGTCTCACCACTCACTCCACCGAAGCTTTCTTT
NA	TRBJ1-3	TRBV30	NA	CAWSRDISGNTIYF	TGTGCCTGGAGTAGGGACATCTCTGGAAACACCATATATTTT
NA	TRBJ2-6	TRBV5-1	NA	CASSLDQGGTSGANVLTF	TGCGCCAGCAGCTTGGATCAGGGGGGCACTTCTGGGGCCAACGTCCTGACTTTC
NA	TRBJ1-4	TRBV30	TRBD1	CAWGTVWGEKLFF	TGTGCCTGGGGGACAGTCTGGGGTGAAAAACTGTTTTTT
NA	TRBJ2-2	TRBV9	TRBD2	CASSGALRSGTNTGELFF	TGTGCCAGCAGCGGAGCCCTTAGGAGCGGGACGAACACCGGGGAGCTGTTTTTT
NA	TRBJ2-7	TRBV5-1	TRBD2	CASSSTGTSDFDEQYF	TGCGCCAGCAGCTCGACCGGGACTAGCGACTTCGACGAGCAGTACTTC
few	TRBJ1-3	TRBV2	NA	CASSEERLSGNTIYF	TGTGCCAGCAGTGAAGAGAGGCTCTCTGGAAACACCATATATTTT
NA	TRBJ2-5	TRBV6-5	TRBD2	CASSYTSGRETQYF	TGTGCCAGCAGTTACACTAGCGGGAGGGAGACCCAGTACTTC
NA	TRBJ1-5	TRBV7-8	NA	CASSATGLYSNQPQHF	TGTGCCAGCAGCGCGACAGGTTTATATAGCAATCAGCCCCAGCATTTT
NA	TRBJ2-7	TRBV28	NA	CASSNDRPHEQYF	TGTGCCAGCAGCAACGACAGACCTCACGAGCAGTACTTC
NA	TRBJ1-3	TRBV15	TRBD1	CATSRAAGGFSGNTIYF	TGTGCCACCAGCAGAGCTGCAGGGGGGTTCTCTGGAAACACCATATATTTT
NA	TRBJ2-7	TRBV2	TRBD2	CASSAVELAGGPQQYF	TGTGCCAGCAGTGCAGTGGAACTAGCGGGAGGGCCACAGCAGTACTTC
NA	TRBJ2-4	TRBV7-6	TRBD1	CASSPGQFRSTFAKNIQYF	TGTGCCAGCAGCCCGGGACAGTTTCGGTCCACATTCGCCAAAAACATTCAGTACTTC
NA	TRBJ1-1	TRBV30	NA	CAWQTGSEAFF	TGTGCCTGGCAAACAGGGTCTGAAGCTTTCTTT
once	TRBJ2-7	TRBV4-1	TRBD2	CASSPRAGYEQYF	TGCGCCAGCAGCCCAAGAGCGGGATACGAGCAGTACTTC
NA	TRBJ2-7	TRBV10-3	TRBD2	CAISEGTSGSYEQYF	TGTGCCATCAGTGAGGGGACTAGCGGGTCCTACGAGCAGTACTTC
many	TRBJ2-1	TRBV4-2	TRBD2	CASSQDPAGGANEQFF	TGTGCCAGCAGCCAAGACCCGGCGGGAGGAGCCAATGAGCAGTTCTTC
NA	TRBJ2-6	TRBV6-1	NA	CASRVEDTGANVLTF	TGTGCCAGCAGAGTAGAGGATACTGGGGCCAACGTCCTGACTTTC
NA	TRBJ1-1	TRBV11-2	TRBD1	CASSPLGQGATEAFF	TGTGCCAGCAGCCCCCTGGGACAGGGGGCCACTGAAGCTTTCTTT
NA	TRBJ1-5	TRBV14	TRBD1	CASSHKTGGKVYDNQPQHF	TGTGCCAGCAGCCACAAGACAGGGGGCAAGGTATATGACAATCAGCCCCAGCATTTT
few	TRBJ2-7	TRBV4-2	NA	CASSQDDRVYEQYF	TGTGCCAGCAGCCAAGACGACAGAGTCTACGAGCAGTACTTC
NA	TRBJ2-1	TRBV9	NA	CASSVEGDTSSYNEQFF	TGTGCCAGCAGCGTAGAGGGGGACACGAGCTCCTACAATGAGCAGTTCTTC
NA	TRBJ1-1	TRBV30	NA	CAWSLTFF	TGTGCCTGGAGCTTAACTTTCTTT
NA	TRBJ2-6	TRBV10-3	NA	CAIEGGANVLTF	TGTGCCATCGAGGGAGGGGCCAACGTCCTGACTTTC
NA	TRBJ2-7	TRBV30	NA	CASRHGISEQYF	TGTGCCAGCAGACACGGGATCTCCGAGCAGTACTTC
NA	TRBJ2-2	TRBV30	NA	CAWSVITSVGIHRGAVF	TGTGCCTGGAGTGTGATCACTTCCGTGGGGATACACCGGGGAGCTGTTTTT
NA	TRBJ2-1	TRBV20-1	NA	CSASGSGEQFF	TGCAGTGCTAGCGGGAGCGGTGAGCAGTTCTTC
NA	TRBJ2-4	TRBV5-6	TRBD1	CASSRDRVVAKNIQYF	TGTGCCAGCAGCCGGGACAGGGTTGTAGCCAAAAACATTCAGTACTTC
NA	TRBJ1-1	TRBV6-6	TRBD1	CASTPGQRDEAFF	TGTGCCAGCACACCGGGACAGCGAGATGAAGCTTTCTTT
NA	TRBJ2-5	TRBV4-2	TRBD2	CASSQGWTSRETQYF	TGTGCCAGCAGCCAAGGATGGACTAGCCGAGAGACCCAGTACTTC
NA	TRBJ1-4	TRBV13	TRBD1	CASSSRRQGPNEKLFF	TGTGCCAGCAGCTCGCGGAGACAGGGGCCTAATGAAAAACTGTTTTTT
NA	TRBJ2-1	TRBV7-9	TRBD2	CASSYRGGVYNEQFF	TGTGCCAGCTCCTACCGCGGGGGGGTCTACAATGAGCAGTTCTTC
NA	TRBJ1-1	TRBV2	NA	CASSQDRTEAFF	TGTGCCAGCAGTCAGGACAGAACTGAAGCTTTCTTT
NA	TRBJ2-1	TRBV4-1	TRBD2	CASSQGLAASFYNEQFF	TGCGCCAGCAGCCAAGGGCTAGCGGCCAGTTTTTACAATGAGCAGTTCTTC
NA	TRBJ2-1	TRBV5-1	TRBD2	CASSETSGRADEQFF	TGCGCCAGCAGCGAGACTAGCGGGAGGGCCGATGAGCAGTTCTTC
NA	TRBJ2-1	TRBV28	TRBD1	CASSPRQGNNEQFF	TGTGCCAGCAGTCCCCGACAGGGGAACAATGAGCAGTTCTTC
few	TRBJ2-7	TRBV29-1	NA	CSVQPDSSLYEQYF	TGCAGCGTTCAGCCCGACAGTTCCCTCTACGAGCAGTACTTC
NA	TRBJ1-3	TRBV7-8	NA	CASSLKGGDHGNTIYF	TGTGCCAGCAGCTTGAAAGGAGGCGACCATGGAAACACCATATATTTT